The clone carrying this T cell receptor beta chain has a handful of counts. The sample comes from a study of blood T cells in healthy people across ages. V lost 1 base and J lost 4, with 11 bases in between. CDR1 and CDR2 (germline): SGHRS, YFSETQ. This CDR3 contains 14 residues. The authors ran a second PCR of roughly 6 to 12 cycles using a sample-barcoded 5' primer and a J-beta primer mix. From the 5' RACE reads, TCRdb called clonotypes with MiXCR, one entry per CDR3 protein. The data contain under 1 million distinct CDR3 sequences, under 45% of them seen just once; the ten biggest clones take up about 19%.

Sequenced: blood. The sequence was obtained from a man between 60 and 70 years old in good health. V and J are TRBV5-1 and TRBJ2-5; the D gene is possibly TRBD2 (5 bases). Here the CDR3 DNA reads TGCGCCAGCAGCTTGTCTAGCCCGCCAGAGACCCAGTACTTC. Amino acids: CASSLSSPPETQYF.